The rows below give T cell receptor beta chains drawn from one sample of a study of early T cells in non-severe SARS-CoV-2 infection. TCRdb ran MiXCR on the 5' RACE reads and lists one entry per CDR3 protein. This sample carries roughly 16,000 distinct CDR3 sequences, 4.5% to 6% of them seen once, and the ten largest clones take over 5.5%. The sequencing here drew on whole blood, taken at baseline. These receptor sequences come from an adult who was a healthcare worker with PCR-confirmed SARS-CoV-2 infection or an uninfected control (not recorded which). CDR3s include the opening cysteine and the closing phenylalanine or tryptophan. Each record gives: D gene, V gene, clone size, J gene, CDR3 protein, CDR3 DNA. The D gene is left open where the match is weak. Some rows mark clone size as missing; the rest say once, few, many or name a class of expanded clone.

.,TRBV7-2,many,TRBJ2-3,CASSYQKGGVLDTQYF,TGTGCCAGCAGCTACCAAAAGGGGGGGGTCTTGGATACGCAGTATTTT
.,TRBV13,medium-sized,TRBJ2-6,CASSLDLSSGANVLTF,TGTGCCAGCAGCTTAGACCTCTCCTCTGGGGCCAACGTCCTGACTTTC
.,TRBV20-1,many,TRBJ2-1,CSAVPGTWNEQFF,TGCAGTGCTGTTCCGGGAACCTGGAATGAGCAGTTCTTC
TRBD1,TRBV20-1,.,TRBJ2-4,CSAPGTEAKNIQYF,TGCAGTGCTCCTGGGACAGAAGCCAAAAACATTCAGTACTTC
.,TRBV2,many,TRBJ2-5,CASSEPAEQQETQYF,TGTGCCAGCAGTGAACCAGCGGAACAACAAGAGACCCAGTACTTC
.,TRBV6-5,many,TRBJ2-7,CASSYHRPRNGYEQYF,TGTGCCAGCAGTTACCACCGCCCTAGGAACGGCTACGAGCAGTACTTC
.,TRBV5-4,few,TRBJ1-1,CASSLQTGGFSEAFF,TGTGCCAGCAGCTTGCAGACCGGGGGGTTTTCTGAAGCTTTCTTT
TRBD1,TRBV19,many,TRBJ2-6,CASSLRRQGALGANVLTF,TGTGCCAGTAGTTTGAGGCGACAGGGGGCTCTCGGGGCCAACGTCCTGACTTTC
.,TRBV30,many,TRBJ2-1,CAWSLGIDEQFF,TGTGCCTGGAGCCTAGGGATCGATGAGCAGTTCTTC
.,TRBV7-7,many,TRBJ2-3,CASSLAAGASADTQYF,TGTGCTAGCAGCTTAGCGGCCGGAGCGAGCGCAGATACGCAGTATTTT
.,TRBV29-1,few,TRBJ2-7,CSVVEGARYEQYF,TGCAGCGTTGTGGAGGGGGCGCGTTACGAGCAGTACTTC
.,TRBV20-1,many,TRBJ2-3,CSAIPVGRTDTQYF,TGCAGTGCCATCCCTGTGGGAAGGACAGATACGCAGTATTTT
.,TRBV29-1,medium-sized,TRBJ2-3,CSISRPDTQYF,TGCAGCATATCCAGGCCAGATACGCAGTATTTT
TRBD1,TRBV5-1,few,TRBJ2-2,CASSLAQGANTGELFF,TGCGCCAGCAGCTTGGCCCAGGGGGCGAACACCGGGGAGCTGTTTTTT
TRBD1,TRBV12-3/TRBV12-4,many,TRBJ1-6,CAISGQEPNSPLHF,TGTGCCATCTCGGGACAGGAGCCTAATTCACCCCTCCACTTT
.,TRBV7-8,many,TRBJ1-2,CASSSSYPDYGYTF,TGTGCCAGCAGCTCCTCTTACCCTGACTATGGCTACACCTTC
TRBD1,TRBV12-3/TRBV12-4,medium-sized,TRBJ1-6,CASSSGQNNSPLHF,TGTGCCAGCAGTTCGGGACAGAATAATTCACCCCTCCACTTT
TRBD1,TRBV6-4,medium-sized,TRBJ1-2,CASSDSDGQGSGYTF,TGTGCCAGCAGTGACTCTGATGGACAGGGCTCTGGCTACACCTTC
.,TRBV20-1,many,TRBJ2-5,CSAREGYQETQYF,TGCAGTGCTAGAGAAGGATACCAAGAGACCCAGTACTTC
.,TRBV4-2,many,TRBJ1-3,CASSQGARTGNTIYF,TGTGCCAGCAGCCAAGGGGCTCGTACTGGAAACACCATATATTTT
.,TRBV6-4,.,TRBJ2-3,CASSDHGGDTQYF,TGTGCCAGCAGTGACCACGGCGGAGATACGCAGTATTTT
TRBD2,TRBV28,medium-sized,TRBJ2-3,CASSMTSGGATDTQYF,TGTGCCAGCAGTATGACTAGCGGGGGGGCCACAGATACGCAGTATTTT
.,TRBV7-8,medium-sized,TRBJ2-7,CASSPVRAYEQYF,TGTGCCAGCAGCCCGGTCAGGGCCTACGAGCAGTACTTC
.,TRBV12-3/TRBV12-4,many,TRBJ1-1,CASSLRGRSQGTEAFF,TGTGCCAGCAGTTTGAGGGGGAGGTCCCAGGGCACTGAAGCTTTCTTT
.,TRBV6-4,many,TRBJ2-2,CASSDSEFGELFF,TGTGCCAGCAGTGACTCGGAGTTCGGGGAGCTGTTTTTT
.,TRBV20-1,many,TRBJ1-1,CSARRPNTEAFF,TGCAGTGCAAGAAGACCAAACACTGAAGCTTTCTTT
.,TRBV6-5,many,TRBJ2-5,CASSKRTQWQTQYF,TGTGCCAGCAGTAAAAGGACACAGTGGCAGACCCAGTACTTC
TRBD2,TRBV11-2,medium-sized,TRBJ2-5,CASSLSWGGETQYF,TGTGCCAGCAGCTTATCCTGGGGGGGAGAGACCCAGTACTTC
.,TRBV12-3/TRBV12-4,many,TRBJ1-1,CASSFGGLTEAFF,TGTGCCAGCAGTTTTGGGGGGCTGACTGAAGCTTTCTTT
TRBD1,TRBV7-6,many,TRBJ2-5,CASSSLTGAAETQYF,TGTGCCAGCAGCTCTTTAACAGGGGCGGCGGAGACCCAGTACTTC
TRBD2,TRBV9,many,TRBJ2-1,CASSLRLAGSFKNEQFF,TGTGCCAGCAGCTTAAGACTAGCGGGGTCCTTTAAAAATGAGCAGTTCTTC
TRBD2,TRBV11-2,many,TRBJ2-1,CASSLVRQTSGASYNEQFF,TGTGCCAGCAGCTTAGTAAGACAGACTAGCGGGGCCTCCTACAATGAGCAGTTCTTC
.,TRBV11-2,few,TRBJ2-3,CASSLGPGDTDTQYF,TGTGCCAGCAGCTTGGGGCCCGGGGACACAGATACGCAGTATTTT
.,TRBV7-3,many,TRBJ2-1,CASSLMPGDEQFF,TGTGCCAGCAGCTTAATGCCGGGAGATGAGCAGTTCTTC